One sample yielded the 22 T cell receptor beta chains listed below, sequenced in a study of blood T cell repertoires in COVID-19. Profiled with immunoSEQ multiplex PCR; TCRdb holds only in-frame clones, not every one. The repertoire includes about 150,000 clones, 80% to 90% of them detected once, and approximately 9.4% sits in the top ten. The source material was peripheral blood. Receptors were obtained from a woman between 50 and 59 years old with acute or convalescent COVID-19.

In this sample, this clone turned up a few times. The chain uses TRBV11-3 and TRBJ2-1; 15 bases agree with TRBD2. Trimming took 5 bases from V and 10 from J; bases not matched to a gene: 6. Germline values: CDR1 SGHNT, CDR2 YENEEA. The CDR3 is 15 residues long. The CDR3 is CASSPGLAGGEEQFF. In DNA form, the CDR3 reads TGTGCCAGCAGCCCAGGACTAGCGGGAGGGGAAGAGCAGTTCTTC.

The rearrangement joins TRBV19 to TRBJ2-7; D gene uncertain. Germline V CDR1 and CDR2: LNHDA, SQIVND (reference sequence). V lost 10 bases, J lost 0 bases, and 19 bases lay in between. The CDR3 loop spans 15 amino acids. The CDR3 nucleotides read TGTGCCACCAAAACCGACATTTTTTCCTCCTACGAGCAGTACTTC. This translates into CATKTDIFSSYEQYF. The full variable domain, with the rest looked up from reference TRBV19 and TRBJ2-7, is DGGITQSPKYLFRKEGQNVTLSCEQNLNHDAMYWYRQDPGQGLRLIYYSQIVNDFQKGDIAEGYSVSREKKESFPLTVTSAQKNPTAFYLCATKTDIFSSYEQYFGPGTRLTVT.

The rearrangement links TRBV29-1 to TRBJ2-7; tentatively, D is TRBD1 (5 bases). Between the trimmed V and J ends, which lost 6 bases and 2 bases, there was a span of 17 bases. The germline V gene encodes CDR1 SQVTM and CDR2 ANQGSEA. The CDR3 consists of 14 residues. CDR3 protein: CSVPSGQGAYEQYF. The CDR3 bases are TGCAGCGTCCCATCAGGGCAGGGCGCCTACGAGCAGTACTTC.

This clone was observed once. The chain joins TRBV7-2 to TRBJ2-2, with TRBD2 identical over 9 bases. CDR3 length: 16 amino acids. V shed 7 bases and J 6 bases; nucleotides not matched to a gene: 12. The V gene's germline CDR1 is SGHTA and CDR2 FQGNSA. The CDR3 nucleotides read TGTGCCAGCAACCCTATAGCGGGGGCGTTCGCCGGGGAGCTGTTTTTT. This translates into CASNPIAGAFAGELFF.

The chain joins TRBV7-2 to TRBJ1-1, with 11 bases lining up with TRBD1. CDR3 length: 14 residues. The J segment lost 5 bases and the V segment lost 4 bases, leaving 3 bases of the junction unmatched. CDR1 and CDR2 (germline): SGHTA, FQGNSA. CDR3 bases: TGTGCCAGCAGCTGGACAGGGGGCGGAACTGAAGCTTTCTTT. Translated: CASSWTGGGTEAFF.

The CDR3 DNA reads as TGTGCCAGCAGTGAAGCGGCAGGGCCCTCTGGAAACACCATATATTTT. Protein: CASSEAAGPSGNTIYF. The chain has TRBV6-1 and TRBJ1-3, with D perhaps matching TRBD1 (5 bases). CDR3 length: 16 amino acids. Germline-derived CDR1 and CDR2 are MNHNS and SASEGT. V was pared by 0 bases and J by 0 bases, with 9 bases between.

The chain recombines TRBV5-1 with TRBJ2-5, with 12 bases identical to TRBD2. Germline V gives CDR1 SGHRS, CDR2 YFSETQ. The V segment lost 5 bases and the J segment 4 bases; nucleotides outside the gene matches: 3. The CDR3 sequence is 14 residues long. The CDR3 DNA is TGCGCCAGCAGTACTAGCGGGGGGCTAGAGACCCAGTACTTC. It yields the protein CASSTSGGLETQYF.

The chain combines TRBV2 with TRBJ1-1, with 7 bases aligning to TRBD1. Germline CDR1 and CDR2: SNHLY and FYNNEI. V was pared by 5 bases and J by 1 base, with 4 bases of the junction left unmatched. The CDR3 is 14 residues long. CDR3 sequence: CASSYGQANTEAFF. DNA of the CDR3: TGTGCCAGCAGTTACGGACAGGCGAACACTGAAGCTTTCTTT.

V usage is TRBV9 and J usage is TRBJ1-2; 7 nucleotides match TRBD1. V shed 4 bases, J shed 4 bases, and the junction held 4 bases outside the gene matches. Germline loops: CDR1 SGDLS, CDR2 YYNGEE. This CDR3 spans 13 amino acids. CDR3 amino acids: CASSLTGAYGYTF. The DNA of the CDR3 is TGTGCCAGCAGCCTCACAGGGGCCTATGGCTACACCTTC.

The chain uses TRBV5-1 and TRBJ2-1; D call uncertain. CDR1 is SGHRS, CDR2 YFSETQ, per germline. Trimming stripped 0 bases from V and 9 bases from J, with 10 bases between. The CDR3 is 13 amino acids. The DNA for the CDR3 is TGCGCCAGCAGCTTGGAGCTCCACGGTGAGCAGTTCTTC. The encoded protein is CASSLELHGEQFF.

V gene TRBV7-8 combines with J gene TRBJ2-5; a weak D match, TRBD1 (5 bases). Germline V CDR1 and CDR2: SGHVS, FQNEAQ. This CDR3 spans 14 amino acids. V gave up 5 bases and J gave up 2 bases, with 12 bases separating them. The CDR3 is CASSLRRTQETQYF. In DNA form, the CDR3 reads TGTGCCAGCAGCCTGCGACGGACACAAGAGACCCAGTACTTC.

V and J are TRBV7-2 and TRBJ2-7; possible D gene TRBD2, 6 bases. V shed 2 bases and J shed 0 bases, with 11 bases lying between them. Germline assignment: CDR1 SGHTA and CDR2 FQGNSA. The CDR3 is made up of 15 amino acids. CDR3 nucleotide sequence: TGTGCCAGCAGCTTAAACAAAGCGGGCTCCTACGAGCAGTACTTC. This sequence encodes CASSLNKAGSYEQYF. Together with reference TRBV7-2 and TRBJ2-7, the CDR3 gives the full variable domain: GAGVSQSPSNKVTEKGKDVELRCDPISGHTALYWYRQSLGQGLEFLIYFQGNSAPDKSGLPSDRFSAERTGGSVSTLTIQRTQQEDSAVYLCASSLNKAGSYEQYFGPGTRLTVT.

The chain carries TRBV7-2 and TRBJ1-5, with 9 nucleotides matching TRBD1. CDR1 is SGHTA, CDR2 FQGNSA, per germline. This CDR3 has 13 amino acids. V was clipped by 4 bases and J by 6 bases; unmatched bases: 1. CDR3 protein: CASSSQGAQPQHF. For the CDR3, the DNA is TGTGCCAGCAGCTCACAGGGGGCTCAGCCCCAGCATTTT.

The CDR3 spells CASSIDGEYNEQFF. The CDR3 nucleotides are TGTGCCAGTAGTATAGATGGAGAATACAATGAGCAGTTCTTC. V usage is TRBV19 and J usage is TRBJ2-1, with D hard to call. This CDR3 comprises 14 residues. The germline V gene has CDR1 LNHDA and CDR2 SQIVND (reference sequence). The V end was cut by 0 bases, the J end by 4 bases, with 7 bases between. The full variable domain, rest sourced from reference TRBV19 and TRBJ2-1, is DGGITQSPKYLFRKEGQNVTLSCEQNLNHDAMYWYRQDPGQGLRLIYYSQIVNDFQKGDIAEGYSVSREKKESFPLTVTSAQKNPTAFYLCASSIDGEYNEQFFGPGTRLTVL.

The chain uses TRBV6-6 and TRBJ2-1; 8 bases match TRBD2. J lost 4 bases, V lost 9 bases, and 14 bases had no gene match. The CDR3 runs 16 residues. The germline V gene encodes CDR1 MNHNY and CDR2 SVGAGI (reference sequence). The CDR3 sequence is CASRIRRGGTYNEQFF. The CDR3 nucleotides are TGTGCCAGTCGAATCCGTCGGGGGGGGACGTACAATGAGCAGTTCTTC.

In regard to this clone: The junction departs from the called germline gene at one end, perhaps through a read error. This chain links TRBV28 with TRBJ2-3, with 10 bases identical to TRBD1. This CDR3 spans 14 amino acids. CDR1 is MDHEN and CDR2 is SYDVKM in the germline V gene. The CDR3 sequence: CASSTQAGTGARHF. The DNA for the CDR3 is TGTGCCAGCAGTACTCAAGCCGGGACAGGGGCTAGGCATTTT.

The CDR3 sequence is CARGLAGGFFADTQYF. As DNA, the CDR3 is TGTGCCAGGGGACTAGCGGGGGGGTTTTTCGCAGATACGCAGTATTTT. The chain recombines TRBV19 with TRBJ2-3, with 16 bases aligning to TRBD2. Trimming at V came to 9 bases and at J to 4 bases, leaving 7 bases not matched to a gene. Germline V gene lookup returns CDR1 LNHDA and CDR2 SQIVND (reference sequence). The CDR3 is made up of 16 amino acids. Full variable domain (outside the CDR3, taken from reference TRBV19 and TRBJ2-3): DGGITQSPKYLFRKEGQNVTLSCEQNLNHDAMYWYRQDPGQGLRLIYYSQIVNDFQKGDIAEGYSVSREKKESFPLTVTSAQKNPTAFYLCARGLAGGFFADTQYFGPGTRLTVL.

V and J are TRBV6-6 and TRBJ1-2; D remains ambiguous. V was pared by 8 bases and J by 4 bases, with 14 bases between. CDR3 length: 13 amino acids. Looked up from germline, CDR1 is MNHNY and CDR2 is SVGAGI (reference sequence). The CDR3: CASGSRVIYGYTF. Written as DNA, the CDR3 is TGTGCCAGCGGATCGAGGGTGATCTATGGCTACACCTTC.

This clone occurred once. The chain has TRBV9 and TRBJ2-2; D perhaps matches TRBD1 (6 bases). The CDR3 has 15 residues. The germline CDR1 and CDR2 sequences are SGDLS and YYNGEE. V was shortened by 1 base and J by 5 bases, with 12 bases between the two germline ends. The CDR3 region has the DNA TGTGCCAGCAGCGTAACCGGGACACATACCGGGGAGCTGTTTTTT. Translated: CASSVTGTHTGELFF. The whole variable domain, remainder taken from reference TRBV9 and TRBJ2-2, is DSGVTQTPKHLITATGQRVTLRCSPRSGDLSVYWYQQSLDQGLQFLIQYYNGEERAKGNILERFSAQQFPDLHSELNLSSLELGDSALYFCASSVTGTHTGELFFGEGSRLTVL.

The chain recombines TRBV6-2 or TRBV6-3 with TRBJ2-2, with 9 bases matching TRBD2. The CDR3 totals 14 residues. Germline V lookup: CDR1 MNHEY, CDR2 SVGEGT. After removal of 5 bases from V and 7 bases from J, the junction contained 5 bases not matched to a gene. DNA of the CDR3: TGTGCCAGCAGTCCCAGCGGGGGGCACGGGGAGCTGTTTTTT. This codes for CASSPSGGHGELFF.

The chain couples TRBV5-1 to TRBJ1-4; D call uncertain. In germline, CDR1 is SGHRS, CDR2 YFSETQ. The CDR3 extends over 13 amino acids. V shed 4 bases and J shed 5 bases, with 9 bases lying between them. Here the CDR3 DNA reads TGCGCCAGCAGCGTTTTCTTCAATGAAAAACTGTTTTTT. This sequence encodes CASSVFFNEKLFF.

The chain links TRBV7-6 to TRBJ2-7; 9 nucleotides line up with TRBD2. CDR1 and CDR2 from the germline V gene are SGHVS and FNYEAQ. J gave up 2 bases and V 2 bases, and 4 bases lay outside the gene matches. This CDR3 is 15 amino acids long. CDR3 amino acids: CASSLSSGGAYEQYF. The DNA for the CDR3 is TGTGCCAGCAGCTTAAGTAGCGGGGGTGCCTACGAGCAGTACTTC.